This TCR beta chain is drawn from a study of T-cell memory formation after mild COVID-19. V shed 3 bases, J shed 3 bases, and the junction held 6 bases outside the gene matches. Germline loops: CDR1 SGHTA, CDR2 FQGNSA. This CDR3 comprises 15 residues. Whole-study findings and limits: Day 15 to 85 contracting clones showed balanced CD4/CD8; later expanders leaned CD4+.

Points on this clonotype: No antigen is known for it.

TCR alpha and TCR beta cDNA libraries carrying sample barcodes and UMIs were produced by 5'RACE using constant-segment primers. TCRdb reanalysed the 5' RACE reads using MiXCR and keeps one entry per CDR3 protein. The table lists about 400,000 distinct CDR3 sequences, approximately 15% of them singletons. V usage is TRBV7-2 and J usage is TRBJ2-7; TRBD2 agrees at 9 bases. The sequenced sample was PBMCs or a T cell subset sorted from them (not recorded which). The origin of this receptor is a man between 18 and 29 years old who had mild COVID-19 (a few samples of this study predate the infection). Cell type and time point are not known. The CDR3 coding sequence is TGTGCCAGCAGCTTTAGCGGGGGACCGTTCTACGAGCAGTACGTC. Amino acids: CASSFSGGPFYEQYV.